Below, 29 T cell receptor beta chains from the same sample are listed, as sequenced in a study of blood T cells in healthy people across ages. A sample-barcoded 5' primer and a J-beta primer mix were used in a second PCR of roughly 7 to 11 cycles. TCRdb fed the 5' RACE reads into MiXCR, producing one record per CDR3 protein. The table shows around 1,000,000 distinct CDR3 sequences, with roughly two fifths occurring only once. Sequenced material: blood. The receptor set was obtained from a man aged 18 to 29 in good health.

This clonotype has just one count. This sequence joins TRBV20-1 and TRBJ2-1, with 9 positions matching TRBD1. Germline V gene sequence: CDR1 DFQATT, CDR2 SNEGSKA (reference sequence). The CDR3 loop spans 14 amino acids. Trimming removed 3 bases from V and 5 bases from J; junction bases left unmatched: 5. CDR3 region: CSARDRGMDNEQFF. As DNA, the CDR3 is TGCAGTGCTAGGGACAGGGGCATGGACAATGAGCAGTTCTTC.

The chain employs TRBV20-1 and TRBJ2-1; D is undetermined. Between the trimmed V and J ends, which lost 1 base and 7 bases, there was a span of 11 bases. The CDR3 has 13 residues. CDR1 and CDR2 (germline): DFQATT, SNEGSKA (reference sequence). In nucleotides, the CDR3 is TGCAGTGCTAGAGCTGGGGTCAGTAATGAGCAGTTCTTC. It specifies CSARAGVSNEQFF.

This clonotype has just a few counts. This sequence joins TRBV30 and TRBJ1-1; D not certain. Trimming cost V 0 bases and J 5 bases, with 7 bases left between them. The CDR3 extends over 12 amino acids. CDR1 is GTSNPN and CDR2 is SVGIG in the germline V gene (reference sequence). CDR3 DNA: TGTGCCTGGAGTGTATACCGGACTGAAGCTTTCTTT. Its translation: CAWSVYRTEAFF.

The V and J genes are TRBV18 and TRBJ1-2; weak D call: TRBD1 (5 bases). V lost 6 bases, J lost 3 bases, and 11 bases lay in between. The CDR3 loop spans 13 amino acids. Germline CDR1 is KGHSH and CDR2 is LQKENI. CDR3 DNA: TGTGCCAGCTCCTTCAGGGAGGACTATGGCTACACCTTC. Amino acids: CASSFREDYGYTF.

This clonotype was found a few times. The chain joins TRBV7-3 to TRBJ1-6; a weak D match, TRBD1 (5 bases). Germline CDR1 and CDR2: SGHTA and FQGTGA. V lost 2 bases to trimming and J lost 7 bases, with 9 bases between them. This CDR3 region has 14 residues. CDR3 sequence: CASSLQGSNSPLHF. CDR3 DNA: TGTGCCAGCAGCTTACAGGGTAGCAATTCACCCCTCCACTTT.

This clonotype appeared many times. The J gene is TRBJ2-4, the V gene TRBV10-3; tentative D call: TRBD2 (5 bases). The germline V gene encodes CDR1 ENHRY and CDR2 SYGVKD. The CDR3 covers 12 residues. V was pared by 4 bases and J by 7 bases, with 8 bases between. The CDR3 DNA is TGTGCCATCAGTGCGACGGGGAACATTCAGTACTTC. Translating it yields CAISATGNIQYF.

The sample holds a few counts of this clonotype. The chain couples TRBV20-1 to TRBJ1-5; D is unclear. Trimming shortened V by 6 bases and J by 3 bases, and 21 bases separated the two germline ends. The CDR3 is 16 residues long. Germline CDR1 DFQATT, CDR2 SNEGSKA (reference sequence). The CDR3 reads CSAPRAYGLDNQPQHF. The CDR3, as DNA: TGCAGTGCCCCGCGGGCCTACGGCCTTGACAATCAGCCCCAGCATTTT.

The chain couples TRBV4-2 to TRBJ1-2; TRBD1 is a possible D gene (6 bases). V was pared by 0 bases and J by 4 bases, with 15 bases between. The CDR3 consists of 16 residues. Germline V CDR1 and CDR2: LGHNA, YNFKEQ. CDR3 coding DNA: TGTGCCAGCAGCCAAGAGGACAGAGACGCTGGCTATGGCTACACCTTC. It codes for CASSQEDRDAGYGYTF.

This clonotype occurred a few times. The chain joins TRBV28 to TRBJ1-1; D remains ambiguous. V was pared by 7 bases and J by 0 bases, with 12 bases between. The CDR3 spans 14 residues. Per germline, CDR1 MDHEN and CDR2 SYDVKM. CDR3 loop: CASIRGGMNTEAFF. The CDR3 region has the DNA TGTGCCAGCATACGCGGAGGCATGAACACTGAAGCTTTCTTT.

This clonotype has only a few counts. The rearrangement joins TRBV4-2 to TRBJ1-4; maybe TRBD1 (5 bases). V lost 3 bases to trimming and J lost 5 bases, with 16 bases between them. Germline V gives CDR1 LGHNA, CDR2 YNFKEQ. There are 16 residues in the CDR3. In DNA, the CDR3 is TGTGCCAGCAGCCACGGGGACGGATCTCCAAATGAAAAACTGTTTTTT. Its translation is CASSHGDGSPNEKLFF.

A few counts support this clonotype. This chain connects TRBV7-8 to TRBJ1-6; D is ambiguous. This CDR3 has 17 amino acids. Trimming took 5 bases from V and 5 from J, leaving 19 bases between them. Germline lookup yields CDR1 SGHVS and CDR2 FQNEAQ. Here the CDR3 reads CASSPLRIPQDNSPLHF. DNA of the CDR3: TGTGCCAGCAGCCCCCTGCGGATCCCCCAAGATAATTCACCCCTCCACTTT.

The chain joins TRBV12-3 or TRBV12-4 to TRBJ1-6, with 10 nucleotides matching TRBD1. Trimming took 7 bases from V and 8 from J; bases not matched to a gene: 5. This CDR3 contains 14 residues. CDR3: CASTRTGGDSPLHF. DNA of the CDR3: TGTGCCAGCACCAGGACAGGGGGTGATTCACCCCTCCACTTT.

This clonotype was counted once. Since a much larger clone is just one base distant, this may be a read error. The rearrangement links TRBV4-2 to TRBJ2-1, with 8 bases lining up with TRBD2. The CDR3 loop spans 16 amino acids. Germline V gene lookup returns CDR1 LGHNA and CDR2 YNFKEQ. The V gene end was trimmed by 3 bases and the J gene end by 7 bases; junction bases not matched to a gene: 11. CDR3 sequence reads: CASSHIPGRGGNEQFF. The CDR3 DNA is TGTGCCAGCAGCCACATACCGGGACGGGGGGGAAATGAGCAGTTCTTC.

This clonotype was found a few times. The CDR3 DNA reads as TGTGCCATCAGTGCTCCGACACCACAGGAGACGCAGTATTTT. As protein: CAISAPTPQETQYF. V and J are TRBV10-3 and TRBJ2-3; perhaps TRBD1 as D (5 bases). Germline lookup yields CDR1 ENHRY and CDR2 SYGVKD. This CDR3 region has 14 residues. The V end lost 4 bases, the J end lost 9 bases, and 17 bases lay between the germline ends.

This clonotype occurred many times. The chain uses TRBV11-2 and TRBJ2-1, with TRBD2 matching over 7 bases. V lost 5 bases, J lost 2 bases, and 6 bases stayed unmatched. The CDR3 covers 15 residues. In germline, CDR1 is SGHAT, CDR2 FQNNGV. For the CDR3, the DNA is TGTGCCAGCAGCCCGACGGCGGGGGCCTACAATGAGCAGTTCTTC. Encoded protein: CASSPTAGAYNEQFF.

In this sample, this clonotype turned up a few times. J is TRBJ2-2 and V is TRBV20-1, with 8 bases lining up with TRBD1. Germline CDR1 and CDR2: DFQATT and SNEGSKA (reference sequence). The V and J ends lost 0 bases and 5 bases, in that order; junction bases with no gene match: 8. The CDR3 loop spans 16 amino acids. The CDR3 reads CSARDSATGGTGELFF. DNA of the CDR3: TGCAGTGCTAGAGACTCAGCCACAGGGGGGACCGGGGAGCTGTTTTTT.

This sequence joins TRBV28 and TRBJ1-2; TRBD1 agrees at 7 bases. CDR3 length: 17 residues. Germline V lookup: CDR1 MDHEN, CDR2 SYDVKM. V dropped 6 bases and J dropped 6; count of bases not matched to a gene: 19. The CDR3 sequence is CASSLTTGSLPQDGYTF. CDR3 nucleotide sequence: TGTGCCAGCAGCCTCACGACAGGGTCCCTCCCCCAGGATGGCTACACCTTC.

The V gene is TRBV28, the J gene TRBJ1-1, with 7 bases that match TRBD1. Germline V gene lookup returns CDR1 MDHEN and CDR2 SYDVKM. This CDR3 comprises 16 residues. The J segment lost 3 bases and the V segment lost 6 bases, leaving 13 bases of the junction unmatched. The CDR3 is CASSPGNRDRYTEAFF. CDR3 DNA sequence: TGTGCCAGCAGCCCTGGGAATCGGGACAGATACACTGAAGCTTTCTTT.

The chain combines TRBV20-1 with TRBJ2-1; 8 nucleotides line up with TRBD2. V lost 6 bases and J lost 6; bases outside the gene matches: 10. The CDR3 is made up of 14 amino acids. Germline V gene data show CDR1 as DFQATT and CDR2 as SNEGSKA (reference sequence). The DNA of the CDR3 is TGCAGTGCGGGCGCGATAGCGGGGTCCAATGAGCAGTTCTTC. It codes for CSAGAIAGSNEQFF.

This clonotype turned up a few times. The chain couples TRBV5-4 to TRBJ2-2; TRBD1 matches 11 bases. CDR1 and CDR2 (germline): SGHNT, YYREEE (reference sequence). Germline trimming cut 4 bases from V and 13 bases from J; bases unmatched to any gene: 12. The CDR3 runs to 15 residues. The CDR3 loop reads CASSRAGQGDGLLFF. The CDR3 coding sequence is TGTGCCAGCAGCCGTGCGGGACAGGGGGACGGTTTGCTGTTTTTT.

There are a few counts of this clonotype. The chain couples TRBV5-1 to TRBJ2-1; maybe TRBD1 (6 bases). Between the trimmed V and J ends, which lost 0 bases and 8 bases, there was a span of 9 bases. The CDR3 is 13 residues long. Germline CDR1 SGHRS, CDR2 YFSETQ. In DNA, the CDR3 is TGCGCCAGCAGCTTGGGACAGGTGGATGAGCAGTTCTTC. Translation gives CASSLGQVDEQFF.

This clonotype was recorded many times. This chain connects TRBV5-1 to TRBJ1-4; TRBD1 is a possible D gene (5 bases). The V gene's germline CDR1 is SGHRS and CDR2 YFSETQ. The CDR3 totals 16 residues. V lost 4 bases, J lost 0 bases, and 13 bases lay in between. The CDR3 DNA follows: TGCGCCAGCAGCGTCGGAGGAGGGGCAACTAATGAAAAACTGTTTTTT. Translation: CASSVGGGATNEKLFF.

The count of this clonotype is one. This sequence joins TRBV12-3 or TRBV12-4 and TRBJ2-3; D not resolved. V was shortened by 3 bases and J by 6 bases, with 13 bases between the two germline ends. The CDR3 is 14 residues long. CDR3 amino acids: CASSFTGPTDTQYF. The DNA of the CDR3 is TGTGCCAGCAGTTTCACGGGTCCCACGGATACGCAGTATTTT.

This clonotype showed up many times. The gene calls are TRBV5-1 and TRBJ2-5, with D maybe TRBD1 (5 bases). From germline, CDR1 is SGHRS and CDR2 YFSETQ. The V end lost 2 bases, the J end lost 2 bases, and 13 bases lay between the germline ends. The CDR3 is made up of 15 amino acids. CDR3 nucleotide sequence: TGCGCCAGCAGCTTATTAGGGGATGGGCAAGAGACCCAGTACTTC. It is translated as CASSLLGDGQETQYF.

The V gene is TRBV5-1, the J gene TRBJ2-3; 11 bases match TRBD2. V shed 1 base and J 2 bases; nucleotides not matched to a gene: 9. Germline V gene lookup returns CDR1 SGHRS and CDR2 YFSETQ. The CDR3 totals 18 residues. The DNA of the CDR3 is TGCGCCAGCAGCTTGCCCTCAGCTAGCGGGAGGAACACAGATACGCAGTATTTT. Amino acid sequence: CASSLPSASGRNTDTQYF.

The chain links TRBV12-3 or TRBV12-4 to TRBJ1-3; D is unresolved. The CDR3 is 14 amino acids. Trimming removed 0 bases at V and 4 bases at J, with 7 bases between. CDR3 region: CASSLAPGGNTIYF. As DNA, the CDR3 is TGTGCCAGCAGTTTAGCTCCAGGCGGAAACACCATATATTTT.

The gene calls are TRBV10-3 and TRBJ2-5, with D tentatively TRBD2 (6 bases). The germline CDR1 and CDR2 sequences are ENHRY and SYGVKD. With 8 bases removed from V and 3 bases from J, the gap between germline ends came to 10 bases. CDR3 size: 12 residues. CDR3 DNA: TGTGCCATCGGGGAGGCGGAAGAGACCCAGTACTTC. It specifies CAIGEAEETQYF.

CDR3 sequence reads: CASSLSGRLNQPQHF. CDR3 nucleotides: TGTGCCAGCAGTTTATCGGGCAGGCTTAATCAGCCCCAGCATTTT. This sequence joins TRBV27 and TRBJ1-5; D call uncertain. This CDR3 region has 15 residues. Trimming took 0 bases from V and 4 from J, leaving 10 bases between them. Germline lookup yields CDR1 MNHEY and CDR2 SMNVEV (reference sequence).

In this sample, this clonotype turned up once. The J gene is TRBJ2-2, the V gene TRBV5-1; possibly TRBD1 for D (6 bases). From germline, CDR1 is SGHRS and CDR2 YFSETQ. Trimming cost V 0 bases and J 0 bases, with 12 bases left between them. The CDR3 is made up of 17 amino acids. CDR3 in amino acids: CASSLASAGANTGELFF. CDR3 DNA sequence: TGCGCCAGCAGCTTGGCGAGCGCAGGGGCGAACACCGGGGAGCTGTTTTTT.